This T cell receptor beta chain came from a study of beta chain features in type 1 diabetes. General observations from the study: Naive, central memory and Treg TCRB repertoires seemed to resemble each other more closely in patients than they did in healthy donors.

Germline-derived CDR1 and CDR2 are SGHRS and YFSETQ. The CDR3 has 15 amino acids. V lost 3 bases and J lost 0, with 10 bases in between. On this clone itself: Its matching antigen is unknown.

cDNA synthesis used the whole RNA isolate, giving expressed TCRB sequences. Using immunoSEQ multiplex PCR, the repertoire was profiled, and TCRdb retains in-frame clones only, with some absent. The profile shows about 230,000 clones, 9.6% of them singletons. The origin of this receptor is a woman aged 18-29 years in good health. V usage is TRBV5-1 and J usage is TRBJ2-1; D gene ambiguous. Sequenced sample: naive CD4+ T cells from blood. The CDR3 DNA reads as TGCGCCAGCAGCTGGTCCCTGAGCTCCTACAATGAGCAGTTCTTC. Its translation is CASSWSLSSYNEQFF.